This T cell receptor (beta chain) was identified during a study of blood T cell repertoires in COVID-19. Across the whole study: There were acute and convalescent COVID-19 samples, and they came from the United States, Italy and Spain. T cells, B-cell-depleted T cells, or PBMCs provided the cDNA or gDNA that served as material.

This CDR3 contains 16 residues. Germline CDR1 and CDR2: SGHTA and FQGTGA. V was shortened by 2 bases and J by 0 bases, with 10 bases between the two germline ends. How the authors handled the data: Nucleated cell counts were estimated from reference gene primer amplification. TCRdb's table, derived via immunoSEQ multiplex PCR, lists solely in-frame clones and lacks some. V, J and clone size are those of that table, while D and trimming were read from the DNA. This sample carries some 200,000 clones, about 85% of them seen once, and the ten largest clones take around 8%. The sequenced sample consisted of peripheral blood. The chain couples TRBV7-3 to TRBJ2-2, with D tentatively TRBD1 (6 bases). The sequence was obtained from a woman aged 55-69 years with acute or convalescent COVID-19. The CDR3 DNA reads TGTGCCAGCAGCTTACTTGGACAGTCGAACACCGGGGAGCTGTTTTTT. Residues: CASSLLGQSNTGELFF.